The table lists the clone carrying this T cell receptor beta chain with many counts. Using its own MiXCR run on the 5' RACE reads, TCRdb lists one record per CDR3 protein. This table holds hundreds of thousands of distinct CDR3 sequences, about 17% found once. Trimming took off 0 bases at V and 2 bases at J, with 8 bases between the two ends. Per germline, CDR1 SGHRS and CDR2 YFSETQ. The CDR3 totals 14 residues. The data derive from a study of T-cell memory formation after mild COVID-19. Sequencing used PBMCs or a T cell subset sorted from them (not recorded which). The TCR originated in a man between 18 and 29 years old who had mild COVID-19 (a few samples of this study predate the infection). Cell type and time point are not known. This chain links TRBV5-1 with TRBJ2-5, with TRBD2 as a possible D gene (6 bases). CDR3: CASSLGRGQETQYF. As DNA, the CDR3 is TGCGCCAGCAGCTTGGGTCGGGGGCAAGAGACCCAGTACTTC.